This T cell receptor (beta chain) was profiled in a study of blood T cells in healthy people across ages. To note about this clonotype: What it recognizes is unknown.

The ends were cut back, 4 bases at V and 2 bases at J, with 13 bases in the middle. This CDR3 spans 15 amino acids. Germline V gives CDR1 KGHDR, CDR2 SFDVKD. A second roughly 7 to 11 cycle PCR used barcoded and J-beta primers. With 12 random nucleotides, a template-switch adaptor tagged each individual cDNA molecule. TCRdb recomputed calls from the 5' RACE reads with MiXCR, one row per CDR3 protein. The table has roughly 2 million distinct CDR3 sequences, roughly 49% seen once; the top ten hold less than 2.5%. Isolating PBMCs gave at least 7 million of these cells per sample. General observations from the study: Naive and antigen-experienced cells were not separated, limiting conclusive comparison.

The receptor was isolated from a woman aged 40-49 years in good health. The chain has TRBV24-1 and TRBJ1-2, with a weak D call TRBD1 (5 bases). Sequenced sample: blood. CDR3 sequence: CATSDPGTTNYGYTF. DNA for the CDR3: TGTGCCACCAGTGACCCCGGGACGACGAACTATGGCTACACCTTC.